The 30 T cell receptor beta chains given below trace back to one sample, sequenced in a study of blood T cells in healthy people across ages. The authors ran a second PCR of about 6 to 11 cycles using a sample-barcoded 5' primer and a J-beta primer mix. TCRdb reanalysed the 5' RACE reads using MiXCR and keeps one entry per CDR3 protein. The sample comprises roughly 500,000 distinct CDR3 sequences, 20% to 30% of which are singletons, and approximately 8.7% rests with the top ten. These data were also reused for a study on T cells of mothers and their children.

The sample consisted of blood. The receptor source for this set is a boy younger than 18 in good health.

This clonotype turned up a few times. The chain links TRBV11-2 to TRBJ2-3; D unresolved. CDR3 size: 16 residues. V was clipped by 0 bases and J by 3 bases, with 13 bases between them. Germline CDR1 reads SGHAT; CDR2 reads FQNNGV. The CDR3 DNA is TGTGCCAGCAGCTTAGATCAAGGGCTTAAGACAGATACGCAGTATTTT. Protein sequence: CASSLDQGLKTDTQYF.

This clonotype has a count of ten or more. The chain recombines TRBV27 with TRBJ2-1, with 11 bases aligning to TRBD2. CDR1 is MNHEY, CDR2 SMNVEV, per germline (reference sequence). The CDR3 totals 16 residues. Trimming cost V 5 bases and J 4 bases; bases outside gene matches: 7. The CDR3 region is CASSPIAGGRYNEQFF. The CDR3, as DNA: TGTGCCAGCAGTCCCATAGCGGGAGGGAGGTACAATGAGCAGTTCTTC.

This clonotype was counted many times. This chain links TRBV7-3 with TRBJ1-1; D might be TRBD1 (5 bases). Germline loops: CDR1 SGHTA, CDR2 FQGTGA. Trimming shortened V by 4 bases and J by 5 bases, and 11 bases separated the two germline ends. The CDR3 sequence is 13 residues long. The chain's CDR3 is CASSSRGGTEAFF. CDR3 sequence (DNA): TGTGCCAGCAGCTCCCGGGGGGGAACTGAAGCTTTCTTT.

The DNA for the CDR3 is TGCAGCGTTGAACAACGCGTAGCTGGGGGTGAGCAGTTCTTC. Its translation is CSVEQRVAGGEQFF. This rearrangement joins TRBV29-1 to TRBJ2-1; D possibly uses TRBD1 or TRBD2 (5 bases each). V dropped 2 bases and J dropped 9 bases, with 17 bases sitting between them. There are 14 residues in the CDR3. Germline V CDR1 and CDR2: SQVTM, ANQGSEA.

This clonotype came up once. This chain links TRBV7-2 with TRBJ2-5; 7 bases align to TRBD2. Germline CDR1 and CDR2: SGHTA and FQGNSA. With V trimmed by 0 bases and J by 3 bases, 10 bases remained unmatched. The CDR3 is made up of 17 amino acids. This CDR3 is CASSLALAPRIEETQYF. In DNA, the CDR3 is TGTGCCAGCAGCTTAGCACTAGCGCCCCGTATCGAAGAGACCCAGTACTTC. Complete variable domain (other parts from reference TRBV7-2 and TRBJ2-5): GAGVSQSPSNKVTEKGKDVELRCDPISGHTALYWYRQSLGQGLEFLIYFQGNSAPDKSGLPSDRFSAERTGGSVSTLTIQRTQQEDSAVYLCASSLALAPRIEETQYFGPGTRLLVL.

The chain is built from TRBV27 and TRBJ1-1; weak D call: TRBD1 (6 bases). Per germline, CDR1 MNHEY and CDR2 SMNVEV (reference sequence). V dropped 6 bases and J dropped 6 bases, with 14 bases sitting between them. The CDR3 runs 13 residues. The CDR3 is CASREGGGSEAFF. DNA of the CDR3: TGTGCCAGCAGGGAAGGGGGAGGGTCTGAAGCTTTCTTT.

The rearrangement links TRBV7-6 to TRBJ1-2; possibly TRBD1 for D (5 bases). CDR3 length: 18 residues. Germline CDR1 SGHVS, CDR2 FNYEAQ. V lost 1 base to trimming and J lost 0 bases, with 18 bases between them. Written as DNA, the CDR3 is TGTGCCAGCAGCTTAGGGTTGCCAGACAGAGAAGCTAACTATGGCTACACCTTC. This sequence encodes CASSLGLPDREANYGYTF.

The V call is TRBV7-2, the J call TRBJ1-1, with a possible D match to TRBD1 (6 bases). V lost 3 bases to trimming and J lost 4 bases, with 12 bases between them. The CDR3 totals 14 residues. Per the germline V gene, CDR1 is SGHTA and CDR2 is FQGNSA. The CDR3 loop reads CASSFGRTATEAFF. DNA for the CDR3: TGTGCCAGCAGCTTCGGGCGGACAGCCACTGAAGCTTTCTTT.

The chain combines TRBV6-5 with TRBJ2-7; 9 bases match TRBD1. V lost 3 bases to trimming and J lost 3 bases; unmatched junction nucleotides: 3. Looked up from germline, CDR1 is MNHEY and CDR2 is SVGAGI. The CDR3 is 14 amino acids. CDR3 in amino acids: CASSYGTGHYEQYF. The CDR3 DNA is TGTGCCAGCAGTTATGGGACAGGGCACTACGAGCAGTACTTC.

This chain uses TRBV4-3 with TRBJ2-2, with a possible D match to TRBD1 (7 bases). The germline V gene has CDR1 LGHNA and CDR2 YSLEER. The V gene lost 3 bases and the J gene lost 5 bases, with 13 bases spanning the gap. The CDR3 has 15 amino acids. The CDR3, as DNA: TGCGCCAGCAGCCACTCAGGGGGGTATACCGGGGAGCTGTTTTTT. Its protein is CASSHSGGYTGELFF.

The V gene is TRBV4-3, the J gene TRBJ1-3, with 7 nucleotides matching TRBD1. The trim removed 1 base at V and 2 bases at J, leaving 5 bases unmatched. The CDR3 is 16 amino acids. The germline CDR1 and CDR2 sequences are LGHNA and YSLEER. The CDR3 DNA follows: TGCGCCAGCAGCCAAGTCTCACAGGGGCCTGGAAACACCATATATTTT. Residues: CASSQVSQGPGNTIYF.

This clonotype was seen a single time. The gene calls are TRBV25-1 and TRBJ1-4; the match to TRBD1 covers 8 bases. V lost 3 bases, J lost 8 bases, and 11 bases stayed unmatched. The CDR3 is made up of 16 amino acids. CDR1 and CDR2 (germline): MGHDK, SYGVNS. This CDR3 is CASSDPPGTGQEKLFF. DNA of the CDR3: TGTGCCAGCAGTGATCCACCCGGGACAGGTCAAGAAAAACTGTTTTTT.

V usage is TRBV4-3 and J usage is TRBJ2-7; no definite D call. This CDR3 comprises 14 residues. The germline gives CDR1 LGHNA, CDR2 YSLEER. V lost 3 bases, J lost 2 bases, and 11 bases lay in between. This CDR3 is CASSQIGRPYEQYF. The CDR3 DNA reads TGCGCCAGCAGCCAGATCGGGCGGCCCTACGAGCAGTACTTC.

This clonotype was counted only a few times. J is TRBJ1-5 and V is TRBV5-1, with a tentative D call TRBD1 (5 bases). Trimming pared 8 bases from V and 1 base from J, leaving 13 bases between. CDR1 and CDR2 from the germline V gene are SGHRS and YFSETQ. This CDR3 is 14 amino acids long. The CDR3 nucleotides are TGCGCCAGTCTCCGGGACTTGAGCAATCAGCCCCAGCATTTT. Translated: CASLRDLSNQPQHF.

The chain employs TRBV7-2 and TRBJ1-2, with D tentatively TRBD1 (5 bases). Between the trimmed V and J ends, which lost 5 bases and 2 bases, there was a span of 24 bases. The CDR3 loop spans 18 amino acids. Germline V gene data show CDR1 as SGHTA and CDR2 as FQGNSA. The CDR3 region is CASSRGGLGPRLNYGYTF. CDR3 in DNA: TGTGCCAGCAGCCGCGGGGGTCTAGGCCCAAGATTAAACTATGGCTACACCTTC.

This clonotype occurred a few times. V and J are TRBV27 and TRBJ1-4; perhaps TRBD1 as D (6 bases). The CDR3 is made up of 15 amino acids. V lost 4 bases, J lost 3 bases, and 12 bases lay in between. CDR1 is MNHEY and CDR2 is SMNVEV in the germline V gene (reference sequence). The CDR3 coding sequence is TGTGCCAGCAGTTGGGGGGCGGGGGCTAATGAAAAACTGTTTTTT. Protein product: CASSWGAGANEKLFF.

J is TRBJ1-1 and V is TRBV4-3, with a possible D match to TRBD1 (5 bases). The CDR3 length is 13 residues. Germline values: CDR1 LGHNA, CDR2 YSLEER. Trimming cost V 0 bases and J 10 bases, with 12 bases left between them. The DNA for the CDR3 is TGCGCCAGCAGCCAAGATGTCGGGACGTCAGCTTTCTTT. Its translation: CASSQDVGTSAFF.

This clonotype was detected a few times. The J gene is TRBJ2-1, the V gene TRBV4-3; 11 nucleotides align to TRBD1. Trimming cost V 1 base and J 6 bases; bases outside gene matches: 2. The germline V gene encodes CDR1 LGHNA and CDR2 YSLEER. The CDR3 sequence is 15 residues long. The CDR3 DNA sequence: TGCGCCAGCAGCCAAGTGGGGACAGGGGGCAATGAGCAGTTCTTC. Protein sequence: CASSQVGTGGNEQFF.

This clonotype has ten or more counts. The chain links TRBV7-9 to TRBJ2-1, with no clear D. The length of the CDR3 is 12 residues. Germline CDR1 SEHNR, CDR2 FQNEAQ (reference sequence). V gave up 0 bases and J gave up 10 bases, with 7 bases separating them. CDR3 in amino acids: CASSLAGKEQFF. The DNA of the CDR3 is TGTGCCAGCAGCTTAGCGGGGAAGGAGCAGTTCTTC.

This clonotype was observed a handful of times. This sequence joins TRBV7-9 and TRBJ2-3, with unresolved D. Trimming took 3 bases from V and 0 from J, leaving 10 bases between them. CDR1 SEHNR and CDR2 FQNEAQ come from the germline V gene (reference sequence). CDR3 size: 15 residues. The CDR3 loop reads CASSFVAPSTDTQYF. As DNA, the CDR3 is TGTGCCAGCAGCTTTGTTGCGCCTAGCACAGATACGCAGTATTTT.

CDR3 amino acids: CASTLQGNTEAFF. The CDR3 DNA reads as TGTGCCAGCACCCTGCAGGGGAACACTGAAGCTTTCTTT. The rearrangement uses TRBV5-8 and TRBJ1-1, with D perhaps TRBD1 (5 bases). CDR1 SGHTS and CDR2 YDEGEE come from the germline V gene. Trimming cost V 6 bases and J 1 base, with 10 bases left between them. The CDR3 is 13 amino acids.

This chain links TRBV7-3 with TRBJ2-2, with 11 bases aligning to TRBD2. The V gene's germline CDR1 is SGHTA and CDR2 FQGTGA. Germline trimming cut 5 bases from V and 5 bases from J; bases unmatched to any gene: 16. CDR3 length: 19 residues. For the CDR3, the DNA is TGTGCCAGCAGCCCCCGTGGTCTAGCGGGAGGCTTCGGGACCGGGGAGCTGTTTTTT. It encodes CASSPRGLAGGFGTGELFF. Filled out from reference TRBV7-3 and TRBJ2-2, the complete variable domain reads GAGVSQTPSNKVTEKGKYVELRCDPISGHTALYWYRQSLGQGPEFLIYFQGTGAADDSGLPNDRFFAVRPEGSVSTLKIQRTERGDSAVYLCASSPRGLAGGFGTGELFFGEGSRLTVL.

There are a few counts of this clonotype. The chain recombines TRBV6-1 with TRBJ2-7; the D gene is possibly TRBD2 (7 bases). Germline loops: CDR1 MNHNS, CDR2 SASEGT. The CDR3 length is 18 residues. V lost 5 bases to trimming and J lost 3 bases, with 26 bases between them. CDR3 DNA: TGTGCCAGCAGTCCTACCCATGGGGGGCGGGGGCCAATCTACGAGCAGTACTTC. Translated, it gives CASSPTHGGRGPIYEQYF.

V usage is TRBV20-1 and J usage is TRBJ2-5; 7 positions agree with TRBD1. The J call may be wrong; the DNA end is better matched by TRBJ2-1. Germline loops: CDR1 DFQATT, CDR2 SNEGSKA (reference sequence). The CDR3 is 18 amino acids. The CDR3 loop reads CSPYPRGRNLPSDNEQFF. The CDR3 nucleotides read TGCAGTCCCTATCCCAGGGGGAGAAATCTACCTTCCGACAATGAGCAGTTCTTC.

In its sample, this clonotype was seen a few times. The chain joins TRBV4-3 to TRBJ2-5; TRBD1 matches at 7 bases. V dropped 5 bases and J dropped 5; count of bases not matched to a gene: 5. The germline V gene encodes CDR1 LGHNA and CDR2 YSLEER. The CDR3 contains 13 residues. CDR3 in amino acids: CASSGGQWETQYF. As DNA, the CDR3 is TGCGCCAGCAGCGGGGGACAGTGGGAGACCCAGTACTTC.

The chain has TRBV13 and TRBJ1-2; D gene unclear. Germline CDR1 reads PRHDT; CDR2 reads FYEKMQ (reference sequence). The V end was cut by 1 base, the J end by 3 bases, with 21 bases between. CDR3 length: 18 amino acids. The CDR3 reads CASSLESKWWNGDYGYTF. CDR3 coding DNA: TGTGCCAGCAGCTTAGAGTCGAAATGGTGGAATGGTGACTATGGCTACACCTTC.

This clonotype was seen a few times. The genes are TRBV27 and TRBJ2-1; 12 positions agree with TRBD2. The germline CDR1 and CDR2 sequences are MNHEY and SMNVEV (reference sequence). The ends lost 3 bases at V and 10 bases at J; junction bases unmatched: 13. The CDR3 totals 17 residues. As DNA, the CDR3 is TGTGCCAGCAGTTTCCCCACTAGCGGGGGGCCCGTGGGGGAGCAGTTCTTC. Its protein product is CASSFPTSGGPVGEQFF.

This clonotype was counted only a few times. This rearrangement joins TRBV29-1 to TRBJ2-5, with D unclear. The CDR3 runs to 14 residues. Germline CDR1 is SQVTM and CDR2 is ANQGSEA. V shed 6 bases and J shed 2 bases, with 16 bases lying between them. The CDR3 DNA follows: TGCAGCGTCCCTGTTGGCGTTAGGCAAGAGACCCAGTACTTC. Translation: CSVPVGVRQETQYF. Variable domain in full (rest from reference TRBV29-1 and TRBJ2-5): SAVISQKPSRDICQRGTSLTIQCQVDSQVTMMFWYRQQPGQSLTLIATANQGSEATYESGFVIDKFPISRPNLTFSTLTVSNMSPEDSSIYLCSVPVGVRQETQYFGPGTRLLVL.

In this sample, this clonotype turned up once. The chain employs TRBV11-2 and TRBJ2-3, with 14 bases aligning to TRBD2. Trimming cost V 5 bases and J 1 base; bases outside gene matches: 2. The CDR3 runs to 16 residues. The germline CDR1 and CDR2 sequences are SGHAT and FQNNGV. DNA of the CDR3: TGTGCCAGCAGCGCGACTAGCGGGAGGGGCACAGATACGCAGTATTTT. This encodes CASSATSGRGTDTQYF.

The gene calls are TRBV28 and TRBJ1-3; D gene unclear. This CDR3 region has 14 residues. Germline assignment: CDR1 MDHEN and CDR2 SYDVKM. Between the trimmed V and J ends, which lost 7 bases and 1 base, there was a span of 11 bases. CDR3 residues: CASTEGSSGNTIYF. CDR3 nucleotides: TGTGCCAGCACCGAGGGTTCTTCTGGAAACACCATATATTTT.